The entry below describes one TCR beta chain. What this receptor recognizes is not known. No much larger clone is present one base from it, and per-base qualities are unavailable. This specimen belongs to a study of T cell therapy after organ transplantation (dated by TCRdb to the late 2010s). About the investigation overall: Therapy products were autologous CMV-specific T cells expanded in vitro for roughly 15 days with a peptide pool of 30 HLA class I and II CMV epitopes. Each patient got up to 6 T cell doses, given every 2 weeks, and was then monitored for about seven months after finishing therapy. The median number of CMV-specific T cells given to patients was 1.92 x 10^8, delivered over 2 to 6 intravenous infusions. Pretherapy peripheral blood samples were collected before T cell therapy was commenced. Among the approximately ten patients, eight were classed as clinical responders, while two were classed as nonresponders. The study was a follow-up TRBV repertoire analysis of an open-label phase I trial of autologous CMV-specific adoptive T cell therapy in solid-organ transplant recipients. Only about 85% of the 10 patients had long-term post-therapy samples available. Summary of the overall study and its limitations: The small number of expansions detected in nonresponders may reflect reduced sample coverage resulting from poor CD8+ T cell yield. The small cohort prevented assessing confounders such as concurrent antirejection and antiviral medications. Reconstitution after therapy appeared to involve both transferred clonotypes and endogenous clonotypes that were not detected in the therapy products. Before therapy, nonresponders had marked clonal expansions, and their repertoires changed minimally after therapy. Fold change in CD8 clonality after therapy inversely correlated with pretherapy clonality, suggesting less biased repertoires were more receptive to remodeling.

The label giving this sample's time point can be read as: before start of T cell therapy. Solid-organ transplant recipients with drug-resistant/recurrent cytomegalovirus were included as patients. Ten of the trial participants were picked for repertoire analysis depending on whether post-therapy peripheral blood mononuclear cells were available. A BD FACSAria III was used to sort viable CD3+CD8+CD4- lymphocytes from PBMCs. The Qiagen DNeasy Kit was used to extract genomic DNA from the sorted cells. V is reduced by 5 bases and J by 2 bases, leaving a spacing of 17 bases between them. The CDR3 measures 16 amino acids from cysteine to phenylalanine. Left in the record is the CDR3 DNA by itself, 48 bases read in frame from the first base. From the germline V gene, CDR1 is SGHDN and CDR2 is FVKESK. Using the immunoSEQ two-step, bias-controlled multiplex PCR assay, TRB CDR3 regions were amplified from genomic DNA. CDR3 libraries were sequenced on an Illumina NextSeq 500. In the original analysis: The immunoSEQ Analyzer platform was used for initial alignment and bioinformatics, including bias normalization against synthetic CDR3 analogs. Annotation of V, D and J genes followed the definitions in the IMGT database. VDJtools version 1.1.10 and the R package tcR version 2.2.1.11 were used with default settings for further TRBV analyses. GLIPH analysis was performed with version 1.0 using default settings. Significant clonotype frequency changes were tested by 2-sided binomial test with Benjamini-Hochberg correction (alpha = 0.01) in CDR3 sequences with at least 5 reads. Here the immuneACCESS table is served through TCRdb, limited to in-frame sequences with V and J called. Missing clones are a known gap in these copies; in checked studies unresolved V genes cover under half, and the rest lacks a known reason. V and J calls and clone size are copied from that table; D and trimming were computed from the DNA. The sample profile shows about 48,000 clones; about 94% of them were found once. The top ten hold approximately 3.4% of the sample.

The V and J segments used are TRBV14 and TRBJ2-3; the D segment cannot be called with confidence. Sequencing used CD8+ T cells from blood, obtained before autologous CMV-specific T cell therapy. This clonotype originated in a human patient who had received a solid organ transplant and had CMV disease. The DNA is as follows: TGTGCCAGCAGCGAAGCTACCGCCCTAATCACAGATACGCAGTATTTT. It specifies CASSEATALITDTQYF.